This T cell receptor (beta chain) appears in the sequencing data of a study of shared clonotypes between healthy human individuals. Study-level background: Three plates were used per donor for CD4 naive, three for CD4 memory, two for CD8 naive and one for CD8 memory. Findings and limits, study-wide: In the sorted subsets, rarefaction showed sequencing was incomplete despite large depth.

CDR3 length: 16 residues. The junction had 4 bases not matched to a gene; V was cut back by 0 bases and J by 5 bases. Germline loops: CDR1 SGHDT, CDR2 YYEEEE. A single count supports this clone. What it recognizes is unknown. TCRdb's table, derived via immunoSEQ multiplex PCR, lists solely in-frame clones and lacks some. The repertoire includes a few million clones, just under 95% of them detected once, and approximately 0.39% sits in the top ten. The chain joins TRBV5-6 to TRBJ2-3; 12 positions agree with TRBD1. The sequencing input was naive CD4+ T cells from PBMCs. The subset: CD45RA+ positively selected. The sequence was obtained from a young man in good health. Some clones in this sample may be carry-over from other donors' samples. CDR3 in amino acids: CASSLVGQGAGDTQYF. CDR3 coding DNA: TGTGCCAGCAGCTTGGTGGGACAGGGGGCTGGAGATACGCAGTATTTT.